The T cell receptor (beta chain) described here comes from a study of T cells after yellow fever vaccination. Each CDR3 protein is one row after TCRdb ran MiXCR on the 5' RACE reads. The data show around 610,000 distinct CDR3 sequences, with about 13% seen just once and roughly 13% held by the top ten. General observations from the study: The study re-detected most primary-vaccination clones after the booster (around 96% CD4, 88% CD8).

This clonotype has at least ten counts. Its antigen is currently unknown. The sequencing here drew on PBMCs, taken on the day of the yellow fever booster vaccination. This clonotype was obtained from a man aged 25-40 years who received the YFV17D yellow fever vaccine.

The CDR3 DNA sequence: TGTGCCAGCAGCTCGGGGACAGACTACGAGCAGTACTTC. Protein sequence: CASSSGTDYEQYF. The rearrangement joins TRBV7-3 to TRBJ2-7, with 7 bases identical to TRBD1. This CDR3 comprises 13 residues. Germline V gene sequence: CDR1 SGHTA, CDR2 FQGTGA. V shed 4 bases, J shed 3 bases, and the junction held 3 bases outside the gene matches.